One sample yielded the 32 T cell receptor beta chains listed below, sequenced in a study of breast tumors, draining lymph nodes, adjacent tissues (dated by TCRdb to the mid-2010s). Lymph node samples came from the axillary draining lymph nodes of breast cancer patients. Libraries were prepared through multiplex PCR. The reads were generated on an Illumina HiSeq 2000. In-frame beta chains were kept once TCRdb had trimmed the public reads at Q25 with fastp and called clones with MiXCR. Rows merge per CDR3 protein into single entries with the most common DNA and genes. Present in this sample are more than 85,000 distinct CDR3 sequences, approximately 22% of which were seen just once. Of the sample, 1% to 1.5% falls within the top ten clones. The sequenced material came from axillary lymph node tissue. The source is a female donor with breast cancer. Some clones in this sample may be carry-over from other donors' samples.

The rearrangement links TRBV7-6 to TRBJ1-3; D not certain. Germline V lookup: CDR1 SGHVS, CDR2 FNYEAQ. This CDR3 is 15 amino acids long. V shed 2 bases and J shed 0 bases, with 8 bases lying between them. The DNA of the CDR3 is TGTGCCAGCAGCTTATGGGATACCTCTGGAAACACCATATATTTT. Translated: CASSLWDTSGNTIYF.

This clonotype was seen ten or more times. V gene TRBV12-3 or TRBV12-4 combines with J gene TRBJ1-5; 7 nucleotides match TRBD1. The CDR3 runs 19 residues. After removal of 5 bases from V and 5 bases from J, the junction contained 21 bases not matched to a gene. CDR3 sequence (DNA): TGTGCCAGCAGTCAAAAAAGGGGGACAGTGGCTGGAGAGGATCAGCCCCAGCATTTT. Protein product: CASSQKRGTVAGEDQPQHF.

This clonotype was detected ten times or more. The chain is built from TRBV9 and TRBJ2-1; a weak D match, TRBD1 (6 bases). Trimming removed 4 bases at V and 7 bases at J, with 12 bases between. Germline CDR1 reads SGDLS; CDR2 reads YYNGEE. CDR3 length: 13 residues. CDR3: CASSPTQGNEQFF. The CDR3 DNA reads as TGTGCCAGCAGCCCTACTCAGGGGAATGAGCAGTTCTTC.

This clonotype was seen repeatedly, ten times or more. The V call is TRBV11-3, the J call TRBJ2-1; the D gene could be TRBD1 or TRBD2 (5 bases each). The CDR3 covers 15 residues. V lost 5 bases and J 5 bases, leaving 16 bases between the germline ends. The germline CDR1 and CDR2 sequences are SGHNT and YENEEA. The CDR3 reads CASSPYSTADNEQFF. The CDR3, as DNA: TGTGCCAGCAGCCCCTACTCGACAGCGGACAATGAGCAGTTCTTC.

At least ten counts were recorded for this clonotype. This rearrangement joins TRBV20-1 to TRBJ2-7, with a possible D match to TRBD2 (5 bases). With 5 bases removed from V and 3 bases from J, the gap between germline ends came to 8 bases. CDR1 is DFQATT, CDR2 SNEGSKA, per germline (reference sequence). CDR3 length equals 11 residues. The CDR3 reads CSAVSDYEQYF. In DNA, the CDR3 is TGCAGTGCTGTTAGCGACTACGAGCAGTACTTC.

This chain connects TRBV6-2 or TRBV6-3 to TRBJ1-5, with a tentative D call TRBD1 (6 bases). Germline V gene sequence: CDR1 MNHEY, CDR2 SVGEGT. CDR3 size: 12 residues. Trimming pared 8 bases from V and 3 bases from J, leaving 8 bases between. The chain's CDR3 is CASGQFNQPQHF. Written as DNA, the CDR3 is TGTGCCAGCGGACAGTTCAATCAGCCCCAGCATTTT.

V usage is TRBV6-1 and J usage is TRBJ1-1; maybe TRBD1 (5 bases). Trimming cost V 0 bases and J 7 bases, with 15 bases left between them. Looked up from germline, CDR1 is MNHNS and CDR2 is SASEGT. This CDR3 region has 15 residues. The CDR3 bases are TGTGCCAGCAGTGAAGCGCGGTCAGGGCGAAATGAAGCTTTCTTT. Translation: CASSEARSGRNEAFF.

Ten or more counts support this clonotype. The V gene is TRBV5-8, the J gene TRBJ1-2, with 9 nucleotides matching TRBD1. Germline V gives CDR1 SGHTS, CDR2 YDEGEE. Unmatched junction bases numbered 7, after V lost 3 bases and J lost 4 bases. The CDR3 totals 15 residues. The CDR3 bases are TGTGCCAGCAGCTACCGGGACAGGGTGGTCTATGGCTACACCTTC. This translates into CASSYRDRVVYGYTF.

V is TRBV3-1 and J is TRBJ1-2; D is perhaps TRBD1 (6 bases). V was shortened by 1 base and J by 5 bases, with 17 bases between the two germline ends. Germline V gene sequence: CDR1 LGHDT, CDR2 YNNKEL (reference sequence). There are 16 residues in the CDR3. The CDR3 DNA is TGTGCCAGCAGCCAAGGGTCGGGGGGGCCAAATTATGGCTACACCTTC. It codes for CASSQGSGGPNYGYTF. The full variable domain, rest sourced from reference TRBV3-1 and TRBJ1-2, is DTAVSQTPKYLVTQMGNDKSIKCEQNLGHDTMYWYKQDSKKFLKIMFSYNNKELIINETVPNRFSPKSPDKAHLNLHINSLELGDSAVYFCASSQGSGGPNYGYTFGSGTRLTVV.

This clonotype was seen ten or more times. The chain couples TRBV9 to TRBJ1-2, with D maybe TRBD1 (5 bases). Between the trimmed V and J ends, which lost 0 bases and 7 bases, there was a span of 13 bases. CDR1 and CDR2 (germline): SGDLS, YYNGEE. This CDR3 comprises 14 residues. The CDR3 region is CASSVGMGTIGYTF. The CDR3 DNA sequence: TGTGCCAGCAGCGTAGGGATGGGGACGATTGGCTACACCTTC.

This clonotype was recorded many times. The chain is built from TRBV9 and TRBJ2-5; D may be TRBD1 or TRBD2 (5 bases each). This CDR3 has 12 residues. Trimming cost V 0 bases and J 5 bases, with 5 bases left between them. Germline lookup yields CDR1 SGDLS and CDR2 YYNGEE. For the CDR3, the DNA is TGTGCCAGCAGCGTAGGGGACGAGACCCAGTACTTC. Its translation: CASSVGDETQYF. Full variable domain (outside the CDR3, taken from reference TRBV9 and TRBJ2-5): DSGVTQTPKHLITATGQRVTLRCSPRSGDLSVYWYQQSLDQGLQFLIQYYNGEERAKGNILERFSAQQFPDLHSELNLSSLELGDSALYFCASSVGDETQYFGPGTRLLVL.

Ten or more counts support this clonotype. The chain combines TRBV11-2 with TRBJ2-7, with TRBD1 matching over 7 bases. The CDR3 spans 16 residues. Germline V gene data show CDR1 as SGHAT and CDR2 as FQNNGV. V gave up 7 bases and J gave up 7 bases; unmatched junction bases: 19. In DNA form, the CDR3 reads TGTGCCAGCACCCAACCCCGAGGGACAGACATCGGGGAGCAGTACTTC. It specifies CASTQPRGTDIGEQYF.

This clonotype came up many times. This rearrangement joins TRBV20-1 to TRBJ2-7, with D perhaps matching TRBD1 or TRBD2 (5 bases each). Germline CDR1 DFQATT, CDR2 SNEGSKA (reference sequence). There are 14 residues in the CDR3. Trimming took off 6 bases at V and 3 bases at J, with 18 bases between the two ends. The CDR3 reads CSAAPPGLLYEQYF. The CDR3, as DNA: TGCAGTGCCGCCCCTCCGGGGCTACTCTACGAGCAGTACTTC.

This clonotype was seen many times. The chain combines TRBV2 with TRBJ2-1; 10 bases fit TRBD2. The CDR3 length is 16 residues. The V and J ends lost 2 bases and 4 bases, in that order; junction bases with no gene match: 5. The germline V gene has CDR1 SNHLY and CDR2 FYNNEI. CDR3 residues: CASSELTSGTYNEQFF. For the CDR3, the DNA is TGTGCCAGCAGTGAACTAACTAGCGGGACTTACAATGAGCAGTTCTTC.

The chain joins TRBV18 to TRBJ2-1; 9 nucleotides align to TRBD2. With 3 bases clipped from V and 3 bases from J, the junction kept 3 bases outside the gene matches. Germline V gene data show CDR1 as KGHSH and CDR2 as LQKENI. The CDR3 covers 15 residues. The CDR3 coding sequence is TGTGCCAGCTCACCCTTAGCGGGAGACTACAATGAGCAGTTCTTC. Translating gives CASSPLAGDYNEQFF.

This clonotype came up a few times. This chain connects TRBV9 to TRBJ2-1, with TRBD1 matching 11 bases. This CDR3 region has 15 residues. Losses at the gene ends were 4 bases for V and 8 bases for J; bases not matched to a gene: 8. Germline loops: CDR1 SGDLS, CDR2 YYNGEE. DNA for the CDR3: TGTGCCAGCAGCACACAGGGACAGGGGGGCGATGAGCAGTTCTTC. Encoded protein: CASSTQGQGGDEQFF. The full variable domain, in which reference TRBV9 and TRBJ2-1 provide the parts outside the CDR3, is DSGVTQTPKHLITATGQRVTLRCSPRSGDLSVYWYQQSLDQGLQFLIQYYNGEERAKGNILERFSAQQFPDLHSELNLSSLELGDSALYFCASSTQGQGGDEQFFGPGTRLTVL.

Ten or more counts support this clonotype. The CDR3 nucleotides read TGTGCCAGCACTGACGTCTATGGCTACACCTTC. It specifies CASTDVYGYTF. V and J are TRBV18 and TRBJ1-2; D call uncertain. Germline CDR1 reads KGHSH; CDR2 reads LQKENI. V lost 8 bases to trimming and J lost 4 bases, with 8 bases between them. This CDR3 is built from 11 residues.

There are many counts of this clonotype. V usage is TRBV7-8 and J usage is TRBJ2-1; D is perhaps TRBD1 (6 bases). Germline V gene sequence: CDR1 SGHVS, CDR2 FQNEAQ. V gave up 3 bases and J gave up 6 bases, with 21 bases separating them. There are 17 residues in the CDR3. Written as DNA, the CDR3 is TGTGCCAGCAGCTTGGCCCAGGGACACTTGAGGGGCAATGAGCAGTTCTTC. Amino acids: CASSLAQGHLRGNEQFF.

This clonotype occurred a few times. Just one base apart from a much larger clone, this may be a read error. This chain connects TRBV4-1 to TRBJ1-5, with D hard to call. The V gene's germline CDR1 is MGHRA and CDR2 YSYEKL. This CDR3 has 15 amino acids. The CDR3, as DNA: TGCGCCAGCGGCCAAGAACCCGGCCGCAATCAGCCCCAGCATTTT. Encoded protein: CASGQEPGRNQPQHF.

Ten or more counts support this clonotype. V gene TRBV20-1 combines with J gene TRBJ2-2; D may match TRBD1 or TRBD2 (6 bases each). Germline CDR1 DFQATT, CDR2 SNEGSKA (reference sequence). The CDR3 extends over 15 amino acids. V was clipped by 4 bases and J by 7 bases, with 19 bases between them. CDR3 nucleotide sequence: TGCAGTGCTACGGCGGGATCCAGGGGCGGCGGGGAGCTGTTTTTT. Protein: CSATAGSRGGGELFF.

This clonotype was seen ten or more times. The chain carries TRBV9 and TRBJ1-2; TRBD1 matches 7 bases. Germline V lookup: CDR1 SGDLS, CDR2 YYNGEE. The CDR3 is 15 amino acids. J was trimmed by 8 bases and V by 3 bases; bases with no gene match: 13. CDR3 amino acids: CASSAGGGAASGYTF. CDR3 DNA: TGTGCCAGCAGCGCTGGAGGGGGCGCCGCCTCCGGCTACACCTTC. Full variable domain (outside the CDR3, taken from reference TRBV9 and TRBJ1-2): DSGVTQTPKHLITATGQRVTLRCSPRSGDLSVYWYQQSLDQGLQFLIQYYNGEERAKGNILERFSAQQFPDLHSELNLSSLELGDSALYFCASSAGGGAASGYTFGSGTRLTVV.

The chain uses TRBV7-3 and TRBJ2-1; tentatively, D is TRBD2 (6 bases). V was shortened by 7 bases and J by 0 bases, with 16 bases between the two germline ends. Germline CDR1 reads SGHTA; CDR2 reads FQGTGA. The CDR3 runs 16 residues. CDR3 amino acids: CASNSAGTPSYNEQFF. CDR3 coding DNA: TGTGCCAGCAACTCGGCCGGGACTCCCTCCTACAATGAGCAGTTCTTC.

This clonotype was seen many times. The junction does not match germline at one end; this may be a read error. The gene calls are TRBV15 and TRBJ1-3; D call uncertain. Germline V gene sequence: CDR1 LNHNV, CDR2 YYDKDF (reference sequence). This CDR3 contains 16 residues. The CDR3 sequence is CATSRDLLGSGNTIYF. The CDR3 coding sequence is TGTGCCACCAGCCGAGATCTACTTGGCTCTGGAAACACCATATATTTT.

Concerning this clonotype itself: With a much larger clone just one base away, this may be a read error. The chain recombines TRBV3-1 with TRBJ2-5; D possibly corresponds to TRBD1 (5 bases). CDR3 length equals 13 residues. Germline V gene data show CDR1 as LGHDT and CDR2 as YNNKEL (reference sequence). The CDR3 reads CASRLLTEETQHF. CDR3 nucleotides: TGTGCCAGCAGACTTTTGACAGAAGAGACCCAGCACTTC.

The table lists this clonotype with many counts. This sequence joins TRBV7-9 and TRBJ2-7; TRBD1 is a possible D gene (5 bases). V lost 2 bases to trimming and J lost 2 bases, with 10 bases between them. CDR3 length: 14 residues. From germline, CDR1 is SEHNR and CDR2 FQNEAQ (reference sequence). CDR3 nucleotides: TGTGCCAGCAGCTTAAACAGGCAGACCTACGAGCAGTACTTC. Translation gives CASSLNRQTYEQYF. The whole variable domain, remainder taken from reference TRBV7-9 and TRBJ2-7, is DTGVSQNPRHKITKRGQNVTFRCDPISEHNRLYWYRQTLGQGPEFLTYFQNEAQLEKSRLLSDRFSAERPKGSFSTLEIQRTEQGDSAMYLCASSLNRQTYEQYFGPGTRLTVT.

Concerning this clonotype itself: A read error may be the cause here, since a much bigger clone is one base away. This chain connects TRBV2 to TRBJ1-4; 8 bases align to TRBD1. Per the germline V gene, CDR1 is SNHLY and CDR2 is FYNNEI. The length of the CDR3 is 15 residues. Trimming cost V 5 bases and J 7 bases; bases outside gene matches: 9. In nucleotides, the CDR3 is TGTGCCAGCAGTAACGCAGGGGGCTTGGGTGAAAAACTGTTTTTT. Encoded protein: CASSNAGGLGEKLFF.

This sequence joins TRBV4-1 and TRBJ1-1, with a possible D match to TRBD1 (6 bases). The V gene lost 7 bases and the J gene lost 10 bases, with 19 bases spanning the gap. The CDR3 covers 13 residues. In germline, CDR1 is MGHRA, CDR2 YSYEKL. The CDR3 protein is CASNRGGGGPAFF. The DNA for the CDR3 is TGCGCCAGCAACCGGGGGGGCGGTGGACCAGCTTTCTTT.

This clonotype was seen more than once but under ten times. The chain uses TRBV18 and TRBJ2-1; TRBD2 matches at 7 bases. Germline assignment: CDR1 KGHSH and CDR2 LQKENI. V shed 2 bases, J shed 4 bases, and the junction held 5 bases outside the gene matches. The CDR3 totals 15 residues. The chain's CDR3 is CASSPGAGVYNEQFF. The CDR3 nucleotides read TGTGCCAGCTCACCAGGGGCGGGGGTTTACAATGAGCAGTTCTTC.

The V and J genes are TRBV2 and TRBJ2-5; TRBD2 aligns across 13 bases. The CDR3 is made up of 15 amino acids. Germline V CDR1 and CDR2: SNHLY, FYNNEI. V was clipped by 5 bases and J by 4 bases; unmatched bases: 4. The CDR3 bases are TGTGCCAGCAGTTCACTAGCGGGAGGGGGAGAGACCCAGTACTTC. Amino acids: CASSSLAGGGETQYF.

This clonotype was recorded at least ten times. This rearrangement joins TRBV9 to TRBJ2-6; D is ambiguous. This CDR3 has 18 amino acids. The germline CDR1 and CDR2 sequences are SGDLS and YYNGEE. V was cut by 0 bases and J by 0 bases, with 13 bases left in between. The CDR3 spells CASSVEPDGVSGANVLTF. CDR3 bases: TGTGCCAGCAGCGTAGAACCGGACGGAGTCTCTGGGGCCAACGTCCTGACTTTC. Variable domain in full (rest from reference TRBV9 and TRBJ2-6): DSGVTQTPKHLITATGQRVTLRCSPRSGDLSVYWYQQSLDQGLQFLIQYYNGEERAKGNILERFSAQQFPDLHSELNLSSLELGDSALYFCASSVEPDGVSGANVLTFGAGSRLTVL.

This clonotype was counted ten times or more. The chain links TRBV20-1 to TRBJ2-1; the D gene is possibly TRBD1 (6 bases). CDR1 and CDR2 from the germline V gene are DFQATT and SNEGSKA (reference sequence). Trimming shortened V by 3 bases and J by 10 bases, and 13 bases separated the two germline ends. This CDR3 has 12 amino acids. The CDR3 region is CSASPTGYEQFF. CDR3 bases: TGCAGTGCTAGCCCCACAGGGTACGAGCAGTTCTTC.

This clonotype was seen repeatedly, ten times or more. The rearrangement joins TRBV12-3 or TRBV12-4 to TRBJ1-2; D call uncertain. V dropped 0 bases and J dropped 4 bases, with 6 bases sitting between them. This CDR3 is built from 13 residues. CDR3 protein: CASSLAIVYGYTF. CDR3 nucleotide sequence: TGTGCCAGCAGTTTAGCGATAGTCTATGGCTACACCTTC.